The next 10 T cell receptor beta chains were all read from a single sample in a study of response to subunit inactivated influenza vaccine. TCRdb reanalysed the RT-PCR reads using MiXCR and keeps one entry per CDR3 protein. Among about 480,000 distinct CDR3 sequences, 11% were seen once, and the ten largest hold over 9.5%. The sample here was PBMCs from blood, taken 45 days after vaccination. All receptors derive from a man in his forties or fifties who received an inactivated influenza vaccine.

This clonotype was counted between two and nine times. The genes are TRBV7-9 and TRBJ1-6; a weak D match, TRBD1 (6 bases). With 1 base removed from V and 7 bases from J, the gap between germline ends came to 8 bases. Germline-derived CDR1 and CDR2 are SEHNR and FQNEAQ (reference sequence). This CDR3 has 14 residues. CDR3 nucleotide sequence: TGTGCCAGCAGCTTAGTCCAGGGGAATTCACCCCTCCACTTT. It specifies CASSLVQGNSPLHF.

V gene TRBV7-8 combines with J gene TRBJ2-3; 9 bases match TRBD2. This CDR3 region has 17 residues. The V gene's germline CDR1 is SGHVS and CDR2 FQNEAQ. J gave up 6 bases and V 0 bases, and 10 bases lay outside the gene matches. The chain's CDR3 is CASSLALSSGGSDTQYF. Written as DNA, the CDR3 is TGTGCCAGCAGCTTAGCGCTTAGTAGCGGGGGTTCGGATACGCAGTATTTT.

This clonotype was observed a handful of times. The CDR3 nucleotides read TGTGCCAGCAGTTTATACCCGGGAGAAGTCACAGATACGCAGTATTTT. Its translation is CASSLYPGEVTDTQYF. The chain employs TRBV27 and TRBJ2-3, with D perhaps matching TRBD2 (6 bases). The germline V gene encodes CDR1 MNHEY and CDR2 SMNVEV (reference sequence). CDR3 length: 16 residues. V was pared by 1 base and J by 2 bases, with 13 bases between.

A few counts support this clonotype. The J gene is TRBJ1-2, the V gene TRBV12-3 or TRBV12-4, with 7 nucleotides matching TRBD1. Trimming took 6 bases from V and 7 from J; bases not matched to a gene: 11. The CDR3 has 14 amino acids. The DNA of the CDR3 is TGTGCCAGCAGACTCGGACAGGAGAGGGGTGGCTACACCTTC. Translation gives CASRLGQERGGYTF.

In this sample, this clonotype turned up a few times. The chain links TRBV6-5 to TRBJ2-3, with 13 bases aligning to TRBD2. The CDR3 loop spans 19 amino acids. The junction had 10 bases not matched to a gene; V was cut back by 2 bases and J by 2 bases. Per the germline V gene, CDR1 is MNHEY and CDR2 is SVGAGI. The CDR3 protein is CASSYLGLAGKLNTDTQYF. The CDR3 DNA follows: TGTGCCAGCAGTTACCTGGGACTAGCGGGGAAATTAAACACAGATACGCAGTATTTT.

CDR3 region: CASSLSPGNTEAFF. For the CDR3, the DNA is TGTGCCAGCAGCTTGTCTCCGGGGAACACTGAAGCTTTCTTT. The rearrangement joins TRBV11-2 to TRBJ1-1; the D is unclear. This CDR3 has 14 amino acids. Trimming cost V 3 bases and J 1 base, with 9 bases left between them. Per the germline V gene, CDR1 is SGHAT and CDR2 is FQNNGV.

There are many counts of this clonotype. CDR3 residues: CASSRGDGTGELFF. CDR3 sequence (DNA): TGCGCCAGCAGCCGCGGGGATGGCACCGGGGAGCTGTTTTTT. The gene calls are TRBV5-1 and TRBJ2-2, with D perhaps TRBD2 (6 bases). Trimming removed 4 bases at V and 4 bases at J, with 11 bases between. Germline lookup yields CDR1 SGHRS and CDR2 YFSETQ. This CDR3 spans 14 amino acids.

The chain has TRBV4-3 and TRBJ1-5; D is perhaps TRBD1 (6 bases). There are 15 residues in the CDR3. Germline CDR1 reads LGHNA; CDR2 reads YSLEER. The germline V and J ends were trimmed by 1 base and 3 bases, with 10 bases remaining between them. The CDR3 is CASSQVYRDNQPQHF. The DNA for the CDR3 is TGCGCCAGCAGCCAAGTATACAGGGACAATCAGCCCCAGCATTTT.

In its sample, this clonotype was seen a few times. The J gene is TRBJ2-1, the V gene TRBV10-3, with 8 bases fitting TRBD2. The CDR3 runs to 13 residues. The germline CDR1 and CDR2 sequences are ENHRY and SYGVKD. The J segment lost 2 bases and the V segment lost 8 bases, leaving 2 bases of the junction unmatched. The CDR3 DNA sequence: TGTGCCATCGGGCGGGAGGCCTACAATGAGCAGTTCTTC. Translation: CAIGREAYNEQFF.

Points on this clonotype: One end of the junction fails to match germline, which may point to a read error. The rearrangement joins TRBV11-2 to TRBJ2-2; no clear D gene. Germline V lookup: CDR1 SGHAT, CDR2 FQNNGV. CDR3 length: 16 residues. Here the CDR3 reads CASRLVIGLGAGELFF. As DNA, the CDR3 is TGTGCCAGCAGATTAGTAATCGGGTTGGGCGCCGGGGAGCTGTTTTTT.